This T cell receptor beta chain comes out of a study of beta chain features in type 1 diabetes. The study's findings and limits: Among all four CD4+ subsets, Type 1 diabetes patients had TCRB CDR3s that were moderately but significantly shorter.

The CDR3 is 18 residues long. The V end was cut by 4 bases, the J end by 0 bases, with 22 bases between. Germline CDR1 and CDR2: GTSNPN and SVGIG (reference sequence). Sampling consisted of one heparinised blood draw per donor, averaging about 116 mL. Using CD45RO/CCR7/CD25/CD127/CD95/CD27, CD4+ naive, central memory, regulatory and stem cell-like memory cells were sorted. Every isolated RNA sample was fully reverse transcribed, so sequencing captured expressed TCRB transcripts. TCRdb's table, derived via immunoSEQ multiplex PCR, lists solely in-frame clones and lacks some. In the table there are 600,000 to 750,000 clones, 12% of which are singletons. Points on this clone: What it binds is unknown.

Sequenced sample: naive CD4+ T cells from blood. The chain combines TRBV30 with TRBJ1-3; D is ambiguous. The clonotype comes from a man aged 25-45 years with type 1 diabetes. This CDR3 reads CAWKIDNFTATSGNTIYF. In DNA, the CDR3 is TGTGCCTGGAAGATCGACAACTTTACCGCCACCTCTGGAAACACCATATATTTT.